The TCR beta chain described here comes from a study of T-cell reconstitution after alpha-beta-depleted transplantation in children. Study results and limitations: Among T cells one year after transplant, newly produced cells accounted for most counts and diversity. Alpha-beta T cells about two months after transplant reportedly derived from several hundred expanded graft clones. Some patients showed high day-60 TCRbeta diversity, which derived from surviving recipient T cells and thymic progenitors.

CDR1 SGHAT and CDR2 FQNNGV come from the germline V gene. The CDR3 extends over 13 amino acids. Unmatched junction bases numbered 5, after V lost 6 bases and J lost 3 bases. This sample's TCRbeta library carried unique molecular identifier barcodes. MiXCR, applied by TCRdb to the PCR reads, yields one record per CDR3 protein. This table has hundreds of thousands of distinct CDR3 sequences, about an eighth appearing once. This clonotype was observed at least ten times. What it binds is unknown. The starting material was PBMCs, obtained before TCRalphabeta/CD19-depleted stem cell transplant. The chain uses TRBV11-2 and TRBJ2-7; 7 bases match TRBD2. This clonotype was sampled from a girl aged 2 to 10 with congenital amegakaryocytic thrombocytopenia, due to receive a stem cell transplant. The CDR3 loop reads CASSLGLRYEQYF. The CDR3 coding sequence is TGTGCCAGCAGTTTGGGACTACGCTACGAGCAGTACTTC.